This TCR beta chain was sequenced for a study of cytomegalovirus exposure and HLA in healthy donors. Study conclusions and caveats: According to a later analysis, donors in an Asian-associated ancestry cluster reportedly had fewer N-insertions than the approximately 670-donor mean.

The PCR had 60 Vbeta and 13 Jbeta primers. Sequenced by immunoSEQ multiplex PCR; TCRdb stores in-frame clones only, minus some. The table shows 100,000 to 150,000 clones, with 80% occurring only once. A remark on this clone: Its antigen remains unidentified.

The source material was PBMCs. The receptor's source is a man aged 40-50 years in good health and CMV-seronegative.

This CDR3 reads CASSVRGLAGGDEQFF. The CDR3 region has the DNA TGTGCCAGCAGCGTCCGGGGACTAGCGGGGGGCGATGAGCAGTTCTTC. The chain joins TRBV9 to TRBJ2-1, with 15 bases lining up with TRBD2. Looked up from germline, CDR1 is SGDLS and CDR2 is YYNGEE. V lost 2 bases, J lost 8 bases, and 5 bases stayed unmatched. The CDR3 has 16 amino acids. Variable domain in full (rest from reference TRBV9 and TRBJ2-1): DSGVTQTPKHLITATGQRVTLRCSPRSGDLSVYWYQQSLDQGLQFLIQYYNGEERAKGNILERFSAQQFPDLHSELNLSSLELGDSALYFCASSVRGLAGGDEQFFGPGTRLTVL.